A selection of T cell receptor beta chains follows, all from one sample in a study of vaccination and CD4 T cells after COVID-19. TCRdb processed the PCR reads anew with MiXCR; each CDR3 protein has one entry. The sample records 15,000 to 18,000 distinct CDR3 sequences, about 39% being singletons. The antigens these receptors bind are not known. Sequencing used CD4+ T cells from blood, cultured in vitro, obtained before SARS-CoV-2 vaccination. Receptor source: a human donor who had recovered from COVID-19. Each CDR3 is given with its conserved first and last residue. A D gene is named only where the DNA matches it firmly. Expanded clones get a size class; other rows say once, few or many, or leave the size out.

j_call,d_call,v_call,clone_size,cdr3_nt,cdr3_aa
TRBJ2-1,.,TRBV11-3,few,TGTGCCAGCAGCTCCCCCCCGGCAGGGGCACGCGAGCAGTTCTTC,CASSSPPAGAREQFF
TRBJ2-1,TRBD2,TRBV7-6,.,TGTGCCAGCAGCTTACGCGGGGGGGCGGGAAATGAGCAGTTCTTC,CASSLRGGAGNEQFF
TRBJ2-1,.,TRBV5-4,few,TGTGCCAGCAGCCGACAGGGAGGGACCTACAATGAGCAGTTCTTC,CASSRQGGTYNEQFF
TRBJ1-2,TRBD1,TRBV7-8,.,TGTGCCAGCAGCCAATACAGGGGGCATGGCTACACCTTC,CASSQYRGHGYTF
TRBJ1-5,.,TRBV5-5,few,TGTGCCAGCAGCTTGGGGCCGGGTAGCAATCAGCCCCAGCATTTT,CASSLGPGSNQPQHF
TRBJ2-3,TRBD2,TRBV27,.,TGTGCCAGCAGTCTAGCTAGCGGTTCCACAGATACGCAGTATTTT,CASSLASGSTDTQYF
TRBJ1-5,TRBD1,TRBV27,few,TGTGCCAGCAGCTTGAAGACCGGGACAGTCTATCCGGAAAGCAATCAGCCCCAGCATTTT,CASSLKTGTVYPESNQPQHF
TRBJ2-2,.,TRBV6-2/TRBV6-3,.,TGTGCCAGCAGTTCTGGGGTTCTCGGGGAGCTGTTTTTT,CASSSGVLGELFF
TRBJ2-5,TRBD1,TRBV6-1,few,TGTGCCAGCAGTCGATCTCCGGGACAGCAAGAGACCCAGTACTTC,CASSRSPGQQETQYF
TRBJ1-2,TRBD1,TRBV6-5,.,TGTGCCAGCAGTTACTCGGGCGAAGGGGGCAATGGCTACACCTTC,CASSYSGEGGNGYTF
TRBJ2-4,TRBD2,TRBV20-1,.,TGCAGTGCTGTATTGACTAGCGGGAGCCAAAACATTCAGTACTTC,CSAVLTSGSQNIQYF
TRBJ1-6,.,TRBV25-1,few,TGTGCCAGCAGAGACGGTGGCTCACCCCTCCACTTT,CASRDGGSPLHF
TRBJ1-2,TRBD1,TRBV6-1,few,TGTGCCAGCAGCCGGGACAGGTCAGGGTATGGCTACACCTTC,CASSRDRSGYGYTF
TRBJ1-1,.,TRBV20-1,few,TGCAGTGCTAGCGGACAGTTTGAAGCTTTCTTT,CSASGQFEAFF
TRBJ1-2,.,TRBV19,.,TGTGCCAGTAGTATAGTCGAGGGAAACGGCTACACCTTC,CASSIVEGNGYTF
TRBJ2-2,TRBD1,TRBV24-1,.,TGTGCCACCAGTGATTCGACAGGGGCGAACACCGGGGAGCTGTTTTTT,CATSDSTGANTGELFF
TRBJ2-2,.,TRBV12-3/TRBV12-4,few,TGTGCCAGCGGCAGAGACACCGGGGAGCTGTTTTTT,CASGRDTGELFF
TRBJ2-2,.,TRBV7-2,.,TGTGCCAGCAGGGAGGGGGCGGCCGGGGAGCTGTTTTTT,CASREGAAGELFF
TRBJ2-7,TRBD1,TRBV19,.,TGTGCCAGTAGTATCGGGACAGGGAACGAGCAGTACTTC,CASSIGTGNEQYF
TRBJ2-1,TRBD2,TRBV19,.,TGTGCCAGTAGTAGACGGACTAGCGGAGACAATGAGCAGTTCTTC,CASSRRTSGDNEQFF
TRBJ1-6,.,TRBV7-9,few,TGTGCCAGCAGCAGCCCTGGGGGGGACTCACCCCTCCACTTT,CASSSPGGDSPLHF
TRBJ2-1,TRBD2,TRBV10-3,.,TGTGCCATCAGTGACCCTAGCGGGAAAACATATGAGCAGTTCTTC,CAISDPSGKTYEQFF
TRBJ2-7,TRBD2,TRBV7-8,few,TGTGCCAGCAGGTTAGCGGGAGGCCGCTCCTACGAGCAGTACTTC,CASRLAGGRSYEQYF
TRBJ2-7,.,TRBV27,.,TGTGCCAGCGTCTCCCCTTCCTACGAGCAGTACTTC,CASVSPSYEQYF
TRBJ2-1,TRBD1,TRBV19,.,TGTGCCAGTAGTAGGGGACAGGGATTTTCCTATAACAATGAGCAGTTCTTC,CASSRGQGFSYNNEQFF
TRBJ2-5,TRBD2,TRBV10-3,few,TGTGCCATCAGTAGTCGGCTGGGAGGGGAGACCCAGTACTTC,CAISSRLGGETQYF
TRBJ2-5,.,TRBV5-1,.,TGCGCCAGCAGCTTGAAAGAGACCCAGTACTTC,CASSLKETQYF
TRBJ1-1,.,TRBV5-1,few,TGCGCCAGCAGCTTTACAGGGAACACTGAAGCTTTCTTT,CASSFTGNTEAFF
TRBJ2-5,TRBD1,TRBV19,.,TGTGCCAGTAGTCCTGGGACAGGGACCGGGACCCAGTACTTC,CASSPGTGTGTQYF
TRBJ1-5,TRBD1,TRBV2,medium-sized,TGTGCCAGCAAAGGGACAGAAGATCAGCCCCAGCATTTT,CASKGTEDQPQHF
TRBJ2-1,.,TRBV29-1,.,TGCAGCGTTGACCACGCCTACAATGAGCAGTTCTTC,CSVDHAYNEQFF
TRBJ2-3,TRBD2,TRBV7-8,.,TGTGCCAGCAGCCTTACTAGCGGGGGGGCAGATACGCAGTATTTT,CASSLTSGGADTQYF
TRBJ2-3,.,TRBV15,.,TGTGCCACCAGCAGAGATATGACCGGCCGGATAGGCACAGATACGCAGTATTTT,CATSRDMTGRIGTDTQYF
TRBJ1-1,TRBD1,TRBV7-8,few,TGTGCCAGCAAGCTTAGATCCCGGGACAGGGGAGCTTTCTTT,CASKLRSRDRGAFF
TRBJ1-2,.,TRBV6-1,.,TGTGCCAGCAGTGGAGTGGGGGGACTTTTCTATGGCTACACCTTC,CASSGVGGLFYGYTF
TRBJ2-3,TRBD1,TRBV6-5,.,TGTGCCAGCAGTTACCCGGGACAGGGAGCAGATACGCAGTATTTT,CASSYPGQGADTQYF
TRBJ1-6,.,TRBV12-3/TRBV12-4,.,TGTGCCAGCAGTGACCAGGGAACTCCTCTTTCACCCCTCCACTTT,CASSDQGTPLSPLHF
TRBJ1-6,.,TRBV6-1,.,TGTGCCAGCAGTGTTATCCAGGGAGATCGTAATTCACCCCTCCACTTT,CASSVIQGDRNSPLHF
TRBJ1-5,.,TRBV2,.,TGTGCCAGCAAGAGGGACTATAGCAATCAGCCCCAGCATTTT,CASKRDYSNQPQHF
TRBJ2-2,TRBD2,TRBV20-1,.,TGCAGTGCTCGAAAGGGGACTAGCGGGGGAACCGGGGAGCTGTTTTTT,CSARKGTSGGTGELFF
TRBJ2-2,.,TRBV27,.,TGTGCCAGCAGTTTCTACCTAGGCCCACCTGGGGAGCTGTTTTTT,CASSFYLGPPGELFF
TRBJ2-7,TRBD1,TRBV24-1,.,TGTGCCACCAGTGAAGCCGGGACAGGGGGCAAGGACGAGCAGTACTTC,CATSEAGTGGKDEQYF
TRBJ1-2,.,TRBV20-1,few,TGCAGTGCTAGGCCTCTAGCGGGGGGCTATGGCTACACCTTC,CSARPLAGGYGYTF
TRBJ2-7,.,TRBV15,.,TGTGCCACCAGCCCCAGATATTCCTACGAGCAGTACTTC,CATSPRYSYEQYF
TRBJ1-4,.,TRBV4-1,.,TGCGCCAGCAGCCAAAGGGCAGGGGATGAAAAACTGTTTTTT,CASSQRAGDEKLFF
TRBJ1-5,.,TRBV20-1,few,TGCAGTGCTACCTTCAGCAGGGATAGCAATCAGCCCCAGCATTTT,CSATFSRDSNQPQHF
TRBJ2-1,.,TRBV15,few,TGTGCCACCAGCAGAGAGGACAACAACTACAATGAGCAGTTCTTC,CATSREDNNYNEQFF
TRBJ2-7,.,TRBV11-2,.,TGTGCCAGCAGTCCGGGACACCGCACTTCGAGCTCCTACGAGCAGTACTTC,CASSPGHRTSSSYEQYF
TRBJ2-3,.,TRBV19,few,TGTGCCAGTAGCGGGAGAAGGACAGATACGCAGTATTTT,CASSGRRTDTQYF
TRBJ2-7,.,TRBV25-1,.,TGTGCCAGCAGTAGACCAGGGGAGGACGAGCAGTACTTC,CASSRPGEDEQYF
TRBJ1-6,.,TRBV7-2,few,TGTGCCAGCAGCTTAACCGGACCGAGTACGTCTTCACCCCTCCACTTT,CASSLTGPSTSSPLHF
TRBJ2-7,TRBD1,TRBV20-1,few,TGCAGTGCTAGCGGGGACAGCCGGAACTACGAGCAGTACTTC,CSASGDSRNYEQYF
TRBJ1-5,.,TRBV6-1,.,TGTGCCAGCAGTCCCGGGGACTTTTATAGCAATCAGCCCCAGCATTTT,CASSPGDFYSNQPQHF
TRBJ1-1,.,TRBV7-9,.,TGTGCCAGCAGCCCGGTAACGGGGGCAGGGGACACTGAAGCTTTCTTT,CASSPVTGAGDTEAFF
TRBJ1-2,.,TRBV6-2/TRBV6-3,.,TGTGCCAGCAGTTACCTGGGGGGCAACTATGGCTACACCTTC,CASSYLGGNYGYTF